The entry that follows covers one TCR beta chain sequence. The antigen remains unidentified. CFSE-dim autoproliferating and CFSE-high non-proliferating T cells from unstimulated culture were sequenced separately. Roughly 4.8x10^7 CFSE-labeled PBMCs were cultured 7 days unstimulated, then replicate wells were pooled. The PBMCs received about 0.5 uM CFSE and serum-free culture with no added stimuli. These data belong to a study of memory B cells and T cells in multiple sclerosis. Findings of the study overall: Compartments had unequal clone-set sizes, affecting shared clonotype counts.

V shed 6 bases and J shed 3 bases, with 9 bases lying between them. Germline V gene lookup returns CDR1 SGDLS and CDR2 YYNGEE. This CDR3 is built from 12 residues. Generated by immunoSEQ multiplex PCR, the TCRdb table keeps only in-frame clones and is missing some. The repertoire consists of some 48,000 clones, with more than 65% occurring once and the leading ten covering around 1.1%. The specimen was PBMCs from blood kept in culture. The chain links TRBV9 to TRBJ1-1, with no clear D. This receptor was identified in a human donor with multiple sclerosis. The CDR3, as DNA: TGTGCCAGCACCTCGATAGACACTGAAGCTTTCTTT. Protein sequence: CASTSIDTEAFF.